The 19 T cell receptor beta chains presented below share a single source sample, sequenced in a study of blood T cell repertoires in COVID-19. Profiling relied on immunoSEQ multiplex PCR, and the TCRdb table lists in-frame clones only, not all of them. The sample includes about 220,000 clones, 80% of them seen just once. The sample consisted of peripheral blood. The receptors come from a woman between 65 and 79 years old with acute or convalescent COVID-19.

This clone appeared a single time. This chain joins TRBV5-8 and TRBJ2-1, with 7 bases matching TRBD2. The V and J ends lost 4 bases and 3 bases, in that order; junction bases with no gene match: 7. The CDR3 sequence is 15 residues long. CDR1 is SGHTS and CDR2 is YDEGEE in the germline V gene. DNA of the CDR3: TGTGCCAGCAGCATAAGGACGGGGGGCTACAATGAGCAGTTCTTC. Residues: CASSIRTGGYNEQFF.

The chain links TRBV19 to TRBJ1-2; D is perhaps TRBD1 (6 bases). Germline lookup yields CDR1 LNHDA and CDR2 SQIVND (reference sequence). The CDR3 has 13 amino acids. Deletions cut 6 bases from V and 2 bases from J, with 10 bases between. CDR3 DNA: TGTGCCAGTAGCTCCGACAGGAACTATGGCTACACCTTC. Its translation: CASSSDRNYGYTF.

CDR3 in DNA: TGTGCCAGCATGAGGGGGGGCACCACAGATACGCAGTATTTT. It is translated as CASMRGGTTDTQYF. The chain employs TRBV6-5 and TRBJ2-3; weak D call: TRBD2 (7 bases). CDR1 and CDR2 (germline): MNHEY, SVGAGI. The CDR3 is 14 amino acids. The V and J ends lost 7 bases and 2 bases respectively, with 13 bases between them.

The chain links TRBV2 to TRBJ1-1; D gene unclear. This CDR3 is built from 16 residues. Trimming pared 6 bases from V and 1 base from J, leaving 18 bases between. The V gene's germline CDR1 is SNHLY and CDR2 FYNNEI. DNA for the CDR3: TGTGCCAGCAGGAGAGTTGGTTACCCTCAGAACACTGAAGCTTTCTTT. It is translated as CASRRVGYPQNTEAFF.

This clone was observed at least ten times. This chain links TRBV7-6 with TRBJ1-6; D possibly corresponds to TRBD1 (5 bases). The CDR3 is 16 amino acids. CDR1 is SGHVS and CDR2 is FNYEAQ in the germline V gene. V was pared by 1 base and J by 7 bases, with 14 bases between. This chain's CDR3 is CASSLGGAGNNSPLHF. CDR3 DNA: TGTGCCAGCAGCTTAGGAGGCGCAGGGAACAATTCACCCCTCCACTTT.

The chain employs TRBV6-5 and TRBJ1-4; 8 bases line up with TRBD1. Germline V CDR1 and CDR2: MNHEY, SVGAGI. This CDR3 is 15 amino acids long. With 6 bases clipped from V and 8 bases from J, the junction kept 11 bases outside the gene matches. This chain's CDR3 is CASSSVTGGREKLFF. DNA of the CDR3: TGTGCCAGCAGCTCGGTCACAGGGGGTAGGGAAAAACTGTTTTTT.

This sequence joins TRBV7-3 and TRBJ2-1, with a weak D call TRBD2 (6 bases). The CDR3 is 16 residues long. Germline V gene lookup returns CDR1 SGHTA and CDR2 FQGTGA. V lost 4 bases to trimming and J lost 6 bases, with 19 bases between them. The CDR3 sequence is CASSSAGSRRSNEQFF. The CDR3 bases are TGTGCCAGCAGCTCCGCGGGATCCCGGAGAAGCAATGAGCAGTTCTTC.

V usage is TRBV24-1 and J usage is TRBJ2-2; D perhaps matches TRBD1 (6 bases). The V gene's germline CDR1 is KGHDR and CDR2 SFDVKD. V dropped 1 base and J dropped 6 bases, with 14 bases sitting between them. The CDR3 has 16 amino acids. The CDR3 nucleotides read TGTGCCACCAGTGATTTACGCAGGGGAGACGCCGGGGAGCTGTTTTTT. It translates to CATSDLRRGDAGELFF.

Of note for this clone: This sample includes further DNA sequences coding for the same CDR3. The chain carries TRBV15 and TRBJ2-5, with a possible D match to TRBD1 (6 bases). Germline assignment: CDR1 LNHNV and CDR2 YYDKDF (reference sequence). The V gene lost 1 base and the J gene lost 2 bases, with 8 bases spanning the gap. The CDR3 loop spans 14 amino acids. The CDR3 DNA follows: TGTGCCACCAGCAGAGGCACAGGGCAAGAGACCCAGTACTTC. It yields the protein CATSRGTGQETQYF.

CDR3 loop: CAWRAGLAGTGELFF. The CDR3 bases are TGTGCCTGGAGGGCGGGGCTAGCAGGTACCGGGGAGCTGTTTTTT. This sequence joins TRBV30 and TRBJ2-2, with TRBD2 as a possible D gene (6 bases). CDR3 length: 15 amino acids. Germline lookup yields CDR1 GTSNPN and CDR2 SVGIG (reference sequence). Between the trimmed V and J ends, which lost 3 bases and 5 bases, there was a span of 16 bases.

The CDR3 DNA sequence: TGTGCCAGTAGTATAGGGCTAGCGGGGGGGACAGATACGCAGTATTTT. Its translation: CASSIGLAGGTDTQYF. This chain uses TRBV19 with TRBJ2-3; 12 bases agree with TRBD2. Per germline, CDR1 LNHDA and CDR2 SQIVND (reference sequence). This CDR3 spans 16 amino acids. V was clipped by 1 base and J by 3 bases; unmatched bases: 2.

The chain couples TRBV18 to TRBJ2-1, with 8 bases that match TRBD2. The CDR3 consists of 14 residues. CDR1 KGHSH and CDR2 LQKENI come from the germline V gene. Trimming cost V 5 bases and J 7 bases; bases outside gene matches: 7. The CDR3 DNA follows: TGTGCCAGCTCATTCCTGACTAGCGCGAATGAGCAGTTCTTC. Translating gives CASSFLTSANEQFF. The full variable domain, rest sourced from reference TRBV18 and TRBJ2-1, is NAGVMQNPRHLVRRRGQEARLRCSPMKGHSHVYWYRQLPEEGLKFMVYLQKENIIDESGMPKERFSAEFPKEGPSILRIQQVVRGDSAAYFCASSFLTSANEQFFGPGTRLTVL.

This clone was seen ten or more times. DNA for the CDR3: TGTGCCAGCCATGAAACAGGGTCTGGATCACCCCTCCACTTT. It encodes CASHETGSGSPLHF. The chain recombines TRBV25-1 with TRBJ1-6; a possible D gene is TRBD1 (6 bases). Germline V gives CDR1 MGHDK, CDR2 SYGVNS. V was cut by 8 bases and J by 10 bases, with 18 bases left in between. The length of the CDR3 is 14 residues. Combining the CDR3 with reference TRBV25-1 and TRBJ1-6 gives the whole variable domain EADIYQTPRYLVIGTGKKITLECSQTMGHDKMYWYQQDPGMELHLIHYSYGVNSTEKGDLSSESTVSRIRTEHFPLTLESARPSHTSQYLCASHETGSGSPLHFGNGTRLTVT.

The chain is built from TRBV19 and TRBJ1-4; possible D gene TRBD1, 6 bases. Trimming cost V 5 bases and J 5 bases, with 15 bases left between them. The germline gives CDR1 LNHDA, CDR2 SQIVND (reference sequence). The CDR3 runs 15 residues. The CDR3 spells CASSDWTAANEKLFF. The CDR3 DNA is TGTGCCAGTAGTGACTGGACAGCCGCAAATGAAAAACTGTTTTTT.

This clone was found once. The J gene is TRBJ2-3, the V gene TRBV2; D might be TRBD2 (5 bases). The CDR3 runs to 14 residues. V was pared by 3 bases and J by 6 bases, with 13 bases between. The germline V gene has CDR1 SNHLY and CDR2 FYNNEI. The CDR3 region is CASSDRTPRDTQYF. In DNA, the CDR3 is TGTGCCAGCAGTGATAGGACTCCGCGGGATACGCAGTATTTT.

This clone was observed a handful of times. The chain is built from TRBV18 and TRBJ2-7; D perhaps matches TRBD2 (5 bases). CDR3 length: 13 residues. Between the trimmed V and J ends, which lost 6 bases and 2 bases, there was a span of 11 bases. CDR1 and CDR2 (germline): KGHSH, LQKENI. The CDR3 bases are TGTGCCAGCTCGAGCCGGGGAACCTACGAGCAGTACTTC. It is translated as CASSSRGTYEQYF.

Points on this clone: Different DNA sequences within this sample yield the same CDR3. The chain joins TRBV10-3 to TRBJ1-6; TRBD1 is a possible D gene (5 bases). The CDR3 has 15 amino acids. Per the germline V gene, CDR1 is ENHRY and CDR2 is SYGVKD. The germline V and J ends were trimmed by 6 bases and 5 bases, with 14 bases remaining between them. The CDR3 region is CAISGRDSNNSPLHF. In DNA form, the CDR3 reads TGTGCCATCAGCGGCCGAGACAGCAATAATTCACCCCTCCACTTT.

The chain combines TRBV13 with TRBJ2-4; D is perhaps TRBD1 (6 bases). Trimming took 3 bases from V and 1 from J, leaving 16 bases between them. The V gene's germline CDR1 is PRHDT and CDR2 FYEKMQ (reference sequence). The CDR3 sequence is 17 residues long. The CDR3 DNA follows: TGTGCCAGCAGCTTTAGACAGGCGGCTCGGGCCAAAAACATTCAGTACTTC. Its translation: CASSFRQAARAKNIQYF.

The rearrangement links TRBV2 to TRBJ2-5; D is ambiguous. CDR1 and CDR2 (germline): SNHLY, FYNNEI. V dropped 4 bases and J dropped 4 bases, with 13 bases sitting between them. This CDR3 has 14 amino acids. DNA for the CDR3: TGTGCCAGCAGTGGAGGCCTTTCCCGAGAGACCCAGTACTTC. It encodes CASSGGLSRETQYF.